Included here is one TCR beta chain sequence, with context. Its antigen is unknown. The record has no base qualities; no much larger clone is one base away. The data were taken from a study of cytomegalovirus exposure and HLA in healthy donors (dated by TCRdb to the late 2010s). About the study as a whole: According to an earlier analysis of 450 to 650 of the donors, about 180 million T cells yielded 117 million unique TCR beta sequences and around 280 Gb of sequence data. The aim of the study was to test whether cataloging public T cell receptors could identify signatures of past pathogen exposure. Rather than using new phenotypic data, the later analysis identified candidate immune exposures from TCR beta sequences and from how often those sequences occurred across donors. Along with the approximately 670-subject first cohort, a separate validation cohort of around 120 different subjects was used. An earlier analysis of about 620 of the donors applied high-throughput TCR beta sequencing to assess whether each TCR beta V gene segment acted as functional or pseudogenic. A later analysis re-analyzed previously published TCR beta repertoires from roughly 690 donors and added high-resolution HLA genotyping to study TCR occurrence patterns. Using immunosequencing, the study profiled T cell repertoires from 500 to 800 subjects and related those repertoires to cytomegalovirus serostatus. Among the approximately 420 genotyped donors, about 85% belonged to the genetic ancestry cluster associated with self-reported Caucasian donors. Because of strong linkage in the cohort, roughly five DR-DQ haplotypes were treated as single units for association and clustering. Every repertoire in the discovery cohort had been generated on one and the same sequencing platform. Genome-wide SNP genotypes for about three fifths of the roughly 670 donors were used in a later genetic analysis, which treated that subset as a discovery cohort. HLA typing covered class I and class II loci at four-digit resolution. Donor age, sex, ethnicity and CMV serostatus were compiled together with the repertoire data. Approximately 310 gigabases of sequencing data and approximately 85 million unique TCR sequences were included in an early release covering several hundred HLA-typed donors. The number of typed donors differed by locus: about 620-640 for A, B, C, DRB1 and DQB1; 522 for DQA1; some 590 for DPA1; and about 450 for DPB1. Among over 350 genotyped donors of the cohort, an average of roughly 240,000 unique TCR beta nucleotide sequences were sequenced per donor, roughly 20% of them non-productive. To predict cytomegalovirus infection status, the study brought together high-throughput TCR immunosequencing, statistical association of individual TCRs with disease status, and machine learning. The research as a whole found: Because counts were too low, about 17 rarely observed V segments, including chromosome 9 orphons, were excluded from the earlier analysis of 587 of the donors. According to a later genetic analysis, donors in an Asian-associated ancestry cluster had fewer N-insertions in productive TCRs than the approximately 670-donor mean. Presence/absence analyses assumed roughly uniform sequencing depth across donors, an assumption that may not hold. In a later genetic analysis, a missense DCLRE1C variant was associated with V-gene and J-gene trimming of TCR beta chains, and the association was replicated in an independent cohort. Cytomegalovirus status was reported to be diagnosed by the classifier with high specificity and sensitivity in both the original and validation cohorts. A later analysis found that TCR association rates varied across HLA loci, with DRB1 alleles showing the most associated TCRs and HLA-C alleles the fewest. A cluster of highly shared sequence variants was judged likely to be a technical artifact of the sequencing pipeline. At a false discovery rate of 0.05, a later analysis linked roughly 17,000 TCR beta sequences to specific HLA alleles. CMV serostatus was the only immune exposure information available for the cohort. Broadly in line with IMGT annotations, most TCR beta V segments showed up in productive rearrangements about 87% or about 30% of the time in an earlier analysis of 450 to 600 of the donors. Because some donors lacked HLA typing at each locus, the association tests relied only on the typed subset. A further reported finding was that TCR beta sequences accurately predicted the HLA-A and HLA-B alleles for most subjects in the first cohort. According to a later analysis, most CMV-associated TCR beta chains appeared to be HLA-restricted, and the HLA associations seemed to be driven largely by CMV exposure. It was suggested by the authors that the approach could potentially be generalized to other disease states and immunological phenotypes. In vitro tests confirmed that a few of the cytomegalovirus-associated TCR beta chains recognize cytomegalovirus antigens. The cohort was sequenced for TCR beta chains only, and without alpha or paired-chain data the features that could be detected were limited. Some IMGT-functional V segments, including TRBV6-2 and TRBV6-3, could not be told apart with the 87-base-pair reads, so those segments were excluded. According to a later analysis, parvovirus B19, influenza, CMV and Epstein-Barr virus appeared linked to several top co-occurrence clusters. Strong co-occurrence of HLA alleles, especially DR and DQ, made assigning TCR associations to individual alleles difficult. Most TCR sequences were seen in very few donors, while some public TCRs were found in many individuals. In a later analysis, HLA-associated TCR beta chains were found to be more clonally expanded and to have lower generation probabilities than equally common non-associated chains. The study gave a list of some 150 TCR beta chains associated with cytomegalovirus. Correlated functional status among segregating V segments might be attributable to linkage disequilibrium, but an unknown experimental factor could not be ruled out.

The cohort consisted of 670 or so healthy bone marrow donors. Cohort members were all nominally healthy when sampled, although unrecorded immune exposures were likely present. The donor was CMV seronegative and was included in the group of a few hundred seronegative cohort members. A peripheral blood sample was provided by each donor, and peripheral blood mononuclear cells were used for TCR beta sequencing. The Qiagen DNeasy Blood Extraction Kit was used to extract genomic DNA from the blood cell samples. Library creation used the immunoSEQ multiplex PCR assay. The multiplex PCR relied on a mix of 60 forward primers for TCR Vbeta segments and 13 reverse primers for TCR Jbeta segments. A multiplex PCR assay on genomic DNA amplified the CDR3 region of rearranged TCR beta genes. Amplified TCR beta libraries were sequenced as 87-base-pair reads on the Illumina HiSeq System. Under the source paper's analysis protocol: In a later analysis, tens of millions of unique TCR beta chains were counted across the approximately 670 repertoires, and roughly 10 million of these chains were shared by at least two donors. Raw reads were error-corrected and collapsed into unique sequences with a nearest-neighbor algorithm that merged closely related sequences to remove PCR and sequencing errors. To assign V, D and J gene segments, CDR3 sequences were aligned to IMGT reference sequences. For a sequence to be retained, a match of at least six nucleotides was required to both a V gene segment and a J gene segment. A rearrangement was called productive if the CDR3 had no stop codons and remained in frame with V and J, and every other rearrangement was called non-productive. CDR3 was defined according to IMGT convention as the region running from the second conserved V-encoded cysteine to the conserved J-encoded phenylalanine. Sequences without an unambiguous match to a single V gene segment were excluded from the earlier analysis of approximately 600 of the donors. An earlier analysis of under 750 of the donors called V segments functional above 56.7% productive rearrangements and segregating when the between-donor standard deviation exceeded 5%. A statistical classification framework was developed to diagnose cytomegalovirus status using the catalog of TCR beta chain sequences. A later analysis assigned V and J genes by comparing TCR nucleotide sequences with IMGT/GENE-DB human TR gene sequences. Using the TCRdist pipeline, a later analysis assigned CDR3 sequences along with most-parsimonious VDJ recombination scenarios. In a later analysis, each TCR beta chain was defined by its CDR3 amino acid sequence together with its V-gene family, and reads without a unique V-gene family were excluded. A later analysis removed 550 to 650 highly shared, low-generation-probability nucleotide sequences to deal with suspected cross-contamination and a sequencing artifact. In a later analysis, a clonal expansion index for each public chain was calculated from normalized within-repertoire ranks of inferred template counts. In a later analysis, generation probabilities were computed with a VDJ recombination model fitted to out-of-frame rearrangements, and the resulting probabilities were checked against IGoR. In a later analysis, hypergeometric tests were used to score TCR-TCR, TCR-HLA and TCR-CMV co-occurrence, with a repertoire-size bias correction applied to TCR pairs. A later analysis estimated false discovery rates by permuting HLA or CMV assignments 20 times. A later analysis grouped co-occurring TCRs with DBSCAN, adding TCRdist sequence similarity when clustering within HLA-allele-positive subsets. Co-occurrence clustering excluded repertoires with fewer than 30,000 or more than 120,000 public chains, plus five with anomalous nucleotide sharing. Not all clones reach the TCRdb copy of this immuneACCESS table, which keeps in-frame sequences only. Checked studies attribute under half of the gap to unresolved V genes and leave the rest unexplained. That table furnishes V, J and clone size, whereas the DNA furnished D and trimming. The sample table lists some 200,000 clones, 60% to 85% of them with a count of one. Less than 20% of the sample is in the top ten clones.

From the germline V gene, CDR1 is LGHNA and CDR2 is YSLEER. Its CDR3 holds 12 amino acids, cysteine through phenylalanine. Only the CDR3 part of the read is kept: 36 bases, read in frame from the first base. V loses 0 bases, J loses 10 bases, and the germline ends lie 6 bases apart. The sequenced material came from PBMCs. The V and J genes are TRBV4-3 and TRBJ1-4; too little of a D gene remains to name it. The clonotype originates from a man aged 35-49 years in good health and CMV-seronegative. The nucleotide sequence is TGCGCCAGCAGCCAAGATCGAGGAAAACTGTTTTTT. Its protein reads: CASSQDRGKLFF.